Listed here are 21 T cell receptor beta chains from one sample, sequenced in a study of metastatic and nonmetastatic thyroid tumors. Patients were all untreated before their thyroid surgery. TCRdb re-called the PCR reads with MiXCR. The table records about 27,000 clones, approximately 15% of them present only once. The sequencing input was blood. These receptors all come from a male donor with papillary thyroid cancer or a benign thyroid nodule (not recorded which). Some clones in this sample may be carry-over from other donors' samples.

The chain combines TRBV6-2 or TRBV6-3 with TRBJ2-2; 7 bases line up with TRBD2. Germline CDR1 reads MNHEY; CDR2 reads SVGEGT. Trimming removed 7 bases from V and 3 bases from J; junction bases left unmatched: 8. The CDR3 covers 15 residues. Here the CDR3 DNA reads TGTGCCAGCAAAGGCTATCGGGGGGACACCGGGGAGCTGTTTTTT. Translated: CASKGYRGDTGELFF.

About this clone itself: This sample also contains other DNA sequences that code for the same CDR3. The V call is TRBV5-1, the J call TRBJ2-7, with D perhaps matching TRBD1 or TRBD2 (6 bases each). The ends were cut back, 0 bases at V and 5 bases at J, with 21 bases in the middle. The CDR3 totals 17 residues. Germline V lookup: CDR1 SGHRS, CDR2 YFSETQ. For the CDR3, the DNA is TGCGCCAGCAGCTTGGGGTCGGGGGCTGGAGGGCCGAACGAGCAGTACTTC. Protein sequence: CASSLGSGAGGPNEQYF.

This clone was counted ten times or more. The chain uses TRBV19 and TRBJ2-2; D gene ambiguous. Per germline, CDR1 LNHDA and CDR2 SQIVND (reference sequence). The length of the CDR3 is 12 residues. Trimming pared 3 bases from V and 5 bases from J, leaving 4 bases between. In nucleotides, the CDR3 is TGTGCCAGTAGTATCCCTACCGGGGAGCTGTTTTTT. Translated: CASSIPTGELFF.

This clone was seen repeatedly, ten times or more. This chain connects TRBV12-3 or TRBV12-4 to TRBJ2-1; 7 positions agree with TRBD2. J gave up 11 bases and V 4 bases, and 8 bases lay outside the gene matches. There are 13 residues in the CDR3. The CDR3 DNA is TGTGCCAGCAGTTCACGGGGAGGGTTTAAGCAGTTCTTC. Translating it yields CASSSRGGFKQFF.

In its sample, this clone was seen many times. The genes are TRBV19 and TRBJ1-1; D gene unclear. The CDR3 runs to 13 residues. The V gene lost 4 bases and the J gene lost 7 bases, with 13 bases spanning the gap. Germline-derived CDR1 and CDR2 are LNHDA and SQIVND (reference sequence). CDR3 in DNA: TGTGCCAGTAGTACAGGTAGTTTTGGTGAAGCTTTCTTT. Protein sequence: CASSTGSFGEAFF.

In this sample, this clone turned up once. The chain joins TRBV20-1 to TRBJ2-7; D not resolved. V lost 8 bases, J lost 0 bases, and 11 bases lay in between. The CDR3 extends over 12 amino acids. In germline, CDR1 is DFQATT, CDR2 SNEGSKA (reference sequence). The CDR3 bases are TGCAGTTCTGACGGACGCTCCTACGAGCAGTACTTC. It specifies CSSDGRSYEQYF.

This clone occurred many times. This chain uses TRBV27 with TRBJ1-1; D is unclear. The V end was cut by 7 bases, the J end by 5 bases, with 20 bases between. The CDR3 covers 15 residues. From germline, CDR1 is MNHEY and CDR2 SMNVEV (reference sequence). CDR3 protein: CASTPWASRTTEAFF. DNA of the CDR3: TGTGCCAGCACCCCCTGGGCCTCCCGAACAACTGAAGCTTTCTTT.

This clone was picked up many times. The CDR3 bases are TGTGCCAGCCAGAGGGGGTACCCCGATCCGGGGGCTTTCTTT. It yields the protein CASQRGYPDPGAFF. The rearrangement uses TRBV6-1 and TRBJ1-1; the D gene is possibly TRBD1 (6 bases). The CDR3 runs to 14 residues. CDR1 and CDR2 from the germline V gene are MNHNS and SASEGT. Trimming took off 8 bases at V and 11 bases at J, with 24 bases between the two ends.

At least ten counts were recorded for this clone. The rearrangement links TRBV3-1 to TRBJ2-7; 10 bases fit TRBD2. The CDR3 has 15 amino acids. The V segment lost 5 bases and the J segment 2 bases; nucleotides outside the gene matches: 6. Germline lookup yields CDR1 LGHDT and CDR2 YNNKEL (reference sequence). As DNA, the CDR3 is TGTGCCAGCAGCTTCCGGACTAGCGGAACCTACGAGCAGTACTTC. This codes for CASSFRTSGTYEQYF.

Within the sample, this clone is medium-sized. The rearrangement links TRBV6-2 or TRBV6-3 to TRBJ2-7, with D perhaps matching TRBD1 (5 bases). Germline V gives CDR1 MNHEY, CDR2 SVGEGT. Trimming cost V 5 bases and J 0 bases, with 11 bases left between them. This CDR3 has 14 residues. CDR3 nucleotide sequence: TGTGCCAGCAGTCGGAACAGGAGCTCCTACGAGCAGTACTTC. As protein: CASSRNRSSYEQYF.

In this sample, this clone turned up many times. Just one base apart from a much larger clone, this may be a read error. No conserved phenylalanine or tryptophan is present at the end of the CDR3, so a read error is the likely explanation. V usage is TRBV10-3 and J usage is TRBJ1-1, with D maybe TRBD1 (5 bases). The CDR3 sequence is 11 residues long. The germline gives CDR1 ENHRY, CDR2 SYGVKD. The germline V and J ends were trimmed by 10 bases and 7 bases, with 13 bases remaining between them. CDR3 residues: CATEGRGEAFL. The CDR3 DNA reads TGTGCCACCGAGGGGAGAGGTGAAGCTTTCCTT.

There are many counts of this clone. The chain couples TRBV7-2 to TRBJ2-2, with D tentatively TRBD1 (5 bases). V lost 1 base, J lost 2 bases, and 8 bases lay in between. The germline gives CDR1 SGHTA, CDR2 FQGNSA. This CDR3 is 15 amino acids long. The CDR3 coding sequence is TGTGCCAGCAGCTTAGTTTGGGGCAACACCGGGGAGCTGTTTTTT. Translating gives CASSLVWGNTGELFF.

The chain couples TRBV5-1 to TRBJ2-3; 10 bases fit TRBD2. Trimming took 4 bases from V and 0 from J; bases not matched to a gene: 5. Germline V lookup: CDR1 SGHRS, CDR2 YFSETQ. The CDR3 consists of 16 residues. CDR3 protein: CASSEGLAVSTDTQYF. CDR3 sequence (DNA): TGCGCCAGCAGCGAAGGACTAGCGGTCAGCACAGATACGCAGTATTTT.

This clone is judged medium-sized. The chain joins TRBV6-2 or TRBV6-3 to TRBJ1-2, with D hard to call. The V gene lost 1 base and the J gene lost 4 bases, with 22 bases spanning the gap. Germline V CDR1 and CDR2: MNHEY, SVGEGT. The CDR3 extends over 18 amino acids. CDR3 sequence (DNA): TGTGCCAGCAGTTACTTCCGGATCCCGGCCGCGGAGGGCTATGGCTACACCTTC. The encoded protein is CASSYFRIPAAEGYGYTF.

This clone was seen many times. V gene TRBV20-1 combines with J gene TRBJ2-7; 11 positions agree with TRBD1. The CDR3 length is 15 residues. Trimming removed 6 bases from V and 0 bases from J; junction bases left unmatched: 7. Germline V gene data show CDR1 as DFQATT and CDR2 as SNEGSKA (reference sequence). CDR3 coding DNA: TGCAGTGCCGCAGGGACAGGGGGTTTCTCCTACGAGCAGTACTTC. Protein sequence: CSAAGTGGFSYEQYF.

The sample holds a few counts of this clone. The conserved final phenylalanine or tryptophan is absent from the CDR3, which likely points to a read error. The DNA is omitted, as the CDR3 cannot be located on it reliably, and the CDR3 follows TCRdb's listing. The V call is TRBV7-9, the J call TRBJ2-4; the D call in the table, TRBD2, was not verified against the DNA. The germline gives CDR1 SEHNR, CDR2 FQNEAQ (reference sequence). Inclusive of both ends, the CDR3 amounts to 10 amino acids. This CDR3 reads CASSLPPRAS.

The table lists this clone with many counts. The V call is TRBV29-1, the J call TRBJ1-1; D is uncertain. The germline V gene has CDR1 SQVTM and CDR2 ANQGSEA. The V end lost 4 bases, the J end lost 0 bases, and 9 bases lay between the germline ends. The CDR3 covers 13 residues. CDR3 protein: CSVVLQLNTEAFF. CDR3 sequence (DNA): TGCAGCGTTGTACTTCAACTGAACACTGAAGCTTTCTTT.

By sample share, this clone is medium-sized (0.01 to 0.1%). The chain is built from TRBV11-3 and TRBJ1-6; D is possibly TRBD1 (5 bases). Germline V gives CDR1 SGHNT, CDR2 YENEEA. The length of the CDR3 is 14 residues. Trimming left V 3 bases short and J 5 bases short, with 8 bases between. The CDR3, as DNA: TGTGCCAGCAGCTTGGGACGTGATAATTCACCCCTCCACTTT. Its translation is CASSLGRDNSPLHF.

This clone was detected ten times or more. The chain links TRBV5-1 to TRBJ1-2; 9 positions match TRBD1. The length of the CDR3 is 17 residues. The V gene end was trimmed by 3 bases and the J gene end by 2 bases; junction bases not matched to a gene: 11. Germline lookup yields CDR1 SGHRS and CDR2 YFSETQ. Here the CDR3 DNA reads TGCGCCAGCAGCTACACTTCGGGACAGGGCACGAACTATGGCTACACCTTC. Translated: CASSYTSGQGTNYGYTF.

This sequence joins TRBV9 and TRBJ2-1; 12 bases match TRBD2. J lost 1 base, V lost 4 bases, and 6 bases had no gene match. The CDR3 extends over 17 amino acids. Germline assignment: CDR1 SGDLS and CDR2 YYNGEE. As DNA, the CDR3 is TGTGCCAGCAGCAAACTAGCGGGAGGCCGATCCTACAATGAGCAGTTCTTC. Translation gives CASSKLAGGRSYNEQFF.

This clone has a count of ten or more. V is TRBV20-1 and J is TRBJ1-5; D is uncertain. The CDR3 consists of 15 residues. With 3 bases removed from V and 0 bases from J, the gap between germline ends came to 12 bases. Germline V CDR1 and CDR2: DFQATT, SNEGSKA (reference sequence). The CDR3 here is CSARALVNSNQPQHF. CDR3 coding DNA: TGCAGTGCTAGGGCTCTGGTAAATAGCAATCAGCCCCAGCATTTT.